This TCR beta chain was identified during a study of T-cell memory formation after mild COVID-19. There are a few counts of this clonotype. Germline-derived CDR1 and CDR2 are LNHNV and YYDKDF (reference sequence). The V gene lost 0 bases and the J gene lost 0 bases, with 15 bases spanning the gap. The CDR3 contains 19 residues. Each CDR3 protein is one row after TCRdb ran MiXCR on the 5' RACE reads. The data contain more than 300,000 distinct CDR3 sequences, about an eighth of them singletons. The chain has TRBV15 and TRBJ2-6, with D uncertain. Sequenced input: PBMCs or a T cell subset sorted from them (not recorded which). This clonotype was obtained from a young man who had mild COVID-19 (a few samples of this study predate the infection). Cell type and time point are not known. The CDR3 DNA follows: TGTGCCACCAGCAGAGAGGTGGCCAGGATTTTCTCTGGGGCCAACGTCCTGACTTTC. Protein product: CATSREVARIFSGANVLTF.